This is a list of T cell receptor beta chains from one sample in a study of cytomegalovirus exposure and HLA in healthy donors. TCRdb's copy holds only in-frame clones and misses some; the assay was immunoSEQ multiplex PCR. The sample includes some 63,000 clones, about 83% of them seen just once. Sequencing was done on a sample of PBMCs. The source of these receptors is a human donor in good health. Each CDR3 is given with its conserved first and last residue. Fields, in order: D gene, clone size, J gene, V gene, CDR3 protein, CDR3 DNA. The D gene is left open where the match is weak. Clone size is shown for a subset of rows, as once, few, many or a class of expanded clone.

TRBD2 | NA | TRBJ2-3 | TRBV5-1 | CASSALPTSGTDTQYF | TGCGCCAGCAGCGCCCTCCCCACTAGCGGCACAGATACGCAGTATTTT
NA | NA | TRBJ1-1 | TRBV9 | CASSPTGTAAEAFF | TGTGCCAGCAGCCCTACAGGGACGGCTGCTGAAGCTTTCTTT
TRBD1 | NA | TRBJ2-5 | TRBV5-6 | CASSGGQVTVGTQYF | TGTGCCAGCAGCGGGGGACAGGTAACGGTAGGGACCCAGTACTTC
TRBD1 | NA | TRBJ2-1 | TRBV4-2 | CASSQGTGYNEQFF | TGTGCCAGCAGCCAAGGGACAGGGTACAATGAGCAGTTCTTC
TRBD2 | NA | TRBJ2-7 | TRBV6-5 | CASSYGVAGAYEQYF | TGTGCCAGCAGTTACGGGGTAGCGGGAGCCTACGAGCAGTACTTC
NA | NA | TRBJ2-3 | TRBV7-9 | CSSSSPGGLGLTDTQYF | TGTTCCAGCAGCTCCCCGGGTGGTTTGGGTCTGACAGATACGCAGTATTTT
TRBD1 | NA | TRBJ2-3 | TRBV19 | CASSIEWTGGMNTQYF | TGTGCCAGTAGTATAGAATGGACAGGGGGCATGAATACGCAGTATTTT
NA | NA | TRBJ1-5 | TRBV10-3 | CAISEQGSNQPQHF | TGTGCCATCAGTGAACAGGGTAGCAATCAGCCCCAGCATTTT
TRBD1 | NA | TRBJ1-6 | TRBV28 | CASSSPGQYNSPLHF | TGTGCCAGCAGTTCACCGGGACAGTATAATTCACCCCTCCACTTT
NA | NA | TRBJ2-1 | TRBV9 | CASSLSGGSSYNEQFF | TGTGCCAGCAGCTTATCAGGGGGGAGCTCCTACAATGAGCAGTTCTTC
TRBD1 | NA | TRBJ1-2 | TRBV11-2 | CASSLTGVTNYGYTF | TGTGCCAGCAGCTTGACAGGGGTGACTAACTATGGCTACACCTTC
NA | NA | TRBJ2-3 | TRBV9 | CASSVTQDSLGTDTQYF | TGTGCCAGCAGCGTAACCCAGGACAGTCTCGGGACAGATACGCAGTATTTT
TRBD1 | few | TRBJ1-6 | TRBV5-6 | CASSLGDRNSPLHF | TGTGCCAGCAGCTTGGGGGACAGGAATTCACCCCTCCACTTT
TRBD2 | NA | TRBJ2-1 | TRBV7-9 | CASSSASGGVLRGQFF | TGTGCCAGCAGCTCCGCTAGCGGGGGGGTCCTACGGGGGCAGTTCTTC
NA | NA | TRBJ1-1 | TRBV19 | CASSFTVEMNTEAFF | TGTGCCAGTAGTTTCACAGTTGAAATGAACACTGAAGCTTTCTTT
NA | NA | TRBJ2-3 | TRBV9 | CASSVEVRASTDTQYF | TGTGCCAGCAGCGTAGAGGTCAGGGCAAGCACAGATACGCAGTATTTT
TRBD1 | NA | TRBJ2-7 | TRBV5-5 | CASSLSTGAPYEQYF | TGTGCCAGCAGCCTGTCGACAGGGGCGCCCTACGAGCAGTACTTC
TRBD1 | NA | TRBJ1-5 | TRBV27 | CASRSAGTGGVQPQHF | TGTGCCAGCAGATCCGCCGGGACAGGGGGCGTCCAGCCCCAGCATTTT
NA | few | TRBJ2-2 | TRBV6-4 | CASSAGNTGELFF | TGTGCCAGCAGTGCGGGGAACACCGGGGAGCTGTTTTTT
TRBD2 | NA | TRBJ2-1 | TRBV28 | CASSLRLAGGQFF | TGTGCCAGCAGTTTACGACTAGCGGGGGGCCAGTTCTTC
NA | once | TRBJ2-7 | TRBV4-3 | CASRSEPRSSYEQYF | TGCGCCAGCAGATCGGAGCCGAGGAGCTCCTACGAGCAGTACTTC
TRBD2 | NA | TRBJ2-1 | TRBV5-1 | CASSPTEGGPYNEQFF | TGCGCCAGCAGCCCCACGGAGGGAGGGCCCTACAATGAGCAGTTCTTC
TRBD1 | NA | TRBJ2-1 | TRBV29-1 | CSAGGGQGPYNEQFF | TGCAGCGCTGGTGGGGGACAGGGACCATACAATGAGCAGTTCTTC
TRBD2 | NA | TRBJ2-7 | TRBV4-1 | CASSQEPGTRGEQYF | TGCGCCAGCAGCCAAGAACCCGGGACTAGGGGCGAGCAGTACTTC
TRBD1 | NA | TRBJ2-7 | TRBV19 | CASRLQGDYEQYF | TGTGCCAGTAGACTCCAGGGGGACTACGAGCAGTACTTC
TRBD1 | NA | TRBJ1-2 | TRBV6-5 | CASSYSAGGYGYTF | TGTGCCAGCAGTTACTCGGCAGGGGGCTATGGCTACACCTTC
TRBD2 | NA | TRBJ2-3 | TRBV7-2 | CASSLAGAGGTDTQYF | TGTGCCAGCAGCTTAGCGGGGGCGGGGGGAACAGATACGCAGTATTTT
NA | few | TRBJ2-5 | TRBV7-9 | CASSLVGSGNQETQYF | TGTGCCAGCAGCTTAGTAGGCAGCGGTAATCAAGAGACCCAGTACTTC
NA | NA | TRBJ2-1 | TRBV5-4 | CASSLTRSYNEQFF | TGTGCCAGCAGCCTTACTAGATCCTACAATGAGCAGTTCTTC
NA | once | TRBJ1-2 | TRBV6-5 | CASSYTRYTGSYTF | TGTGCCAGCAGTTACACGCGGTATACCGGTAGCTACACCTTC
NA | NA | TRBJ2-7 | TRBV15 | CATSREIVTWTYSYEQYF | TGTGCCACCAGCAGAGAGATAGTAACCTGGACTTATTCCTACGAGCAGTACTTC
NA | NA | TRBJ1-1 | TRBV11-2 | CASSFKGDTEAFF | TGTGCCAGCAGCTTCAAAGGGGACACTGAAGCTTTCTTT
TRBD2 | NA | TRBJ2-7 | TRBV10-3 | CAIAAGDEQYF | TGTGCCATTGCCGCGGGAGACGAGCAGTACTTC
NA | NA | TRBJ2-3 | TRBV7-2 | CASSLGWRTDTQYF | TGTGCCAGCAGCTTAGGGTGGAGAACAGATACGCAGTATTTT
TRBD2 | NA | TRBJ2-1 | TRBV7-9 | CASSLDLAGGEQFF | TGTGCCAGCAGCCTAGACTTAGCGGGCGGTGAGCAGTTCTTC
NA | NA | TRBJ2-1 | TRBV6-1 | CASSELVSYNEQFF | TGTGCCAGCAGTGAACTCGTCTCCTACAATGAGCAGTTCTTC
TRBD2 | NA | TRBJ2-4 | TRBV6-4 | CASSVAGVLAKNIQYF | TGTGCCAGCAGTGTTGCGGGAGTTCTAGCCAAAAACATTCAGTACTTC
NA | NA | TRBJ2-5 | TRBV7-2 | CASSLAYAEETQYF | TGTGCCAGCAGCTTAGCGTATGCGGAAGAGACCCAGTACTTC
NA | NA | TRBJ2-2 | TRBV7-2 | CASSFQRQGGTGELFF | TGTGCCAGCAGCTTTCAGAGACAGGGAGGCACCGGGGAGCTGTTTTTT
TRBD1 | few | TRBJ2-1 | TRBV7-2 | CASSLGGQFNEQFF | TGTGCCAGCAGCTTAGGGGGACAGTTTAATGAGCAGTTCTTC
TRBD2 | NA | TRBJ2-2 | TRBV7-8 | CASSLRLAGGHNTGELFF | TGTGCCAGCAGCCTTCGCCTAGCGGGAGGTCATAACACCGGGGAGCTGTTTTTT
TRBD2 | NA | TRBJ2-5 | TRBV5-1 | CASWRGTSGEETQYF | TGCGCCAGCTGGCGCGGTACTAGCGGGGAAGAGACCCAGTACTTC
TRBD1 | NA | TRBJ1-5 | TRBV13 | CASSLGQGRYSNQPQHF | TGTGCCAGCAGCTTGGGACAGGGACGCTATAGCAATCAGCCCCAGCATTTT
TRBD1 | NA | TRBJ1-1 | TRBV4-3 | CASSQVETGAFYTEAFF | TGCGCCAGCAGCCAAGTCGAGACAGGGGCCTTCTACACTGAAGCTTTCTTT
NA | NA | TRBJ1-5 | TRBV4-3 | CASSQDLDQPQHF | TGCGCCAGCAGCCAAGATTTAGATCAGCCCCAGCATTTT
TRBD2 | NA | TRBJ2-1 | TRBV7-9 | CASSLVRTSLYNEQFF | TGTGCCAGCAGCTTAGTTCGGACTAGCCTGTACAATGAGCAGTTCTTC
NA | NA | TRBJ1-4 | TRBV30 | CAWSEGGREKLFF | TGTGCCTGGAGTGAAGGAGGTCGGGAAAAACTGTTTTTT
TRBD1 | NA | TRBJ1-5 | TRBV5-6 | CASSSTRYRGGNQPQHF | TGTGCCAGCAGCTCAACAAGATACAGGGGTGGCAATCAGCCCCAGCATTTT
NA | NA | TRBJ2-5 | TRBV9 | CASSVDGQGGWETQYF | TGTGCCAGCAGCGTAGATGGACAGGGAGGGTGGGAGACCCAGTACTTC
TRBD1 | NA | TRBJ1-5 | TRBV18 | CASSFTGGGGNQPQHF | TGTGCCAGCTCATTCACAGGGGGAGGCGGCAATCAGCCCCAGCATTTT
NA | NA | TRBJ2-3 | TRBV30 | CAWSRGSHTDTQYF | TGTGCCTGGAGTCGCGGGTCCCACACAGATACGCAGTATTTT